Here is one TCR beta chain with its context. These data belong to a study of blood T cell repertoires in COVID-19. Study background: Samples representing acute and convalescent COVID-19 were sourced from the United States, Italy and Spain. The analysed material was cDNA or gDNA that came from T cells, B-cell-depleted T cells, or PBMCs.

CDR3 length: 14 residues. V lost 7 bases to trimming and J lost 4 bases; unmatched junction nucleotides: 5. CDR1 is SEHNR, CDR2 FQNEAQ, per germline (reference sequence). Per the study methods: Nucleated cell number was recorded as an estimate derived from reference gene primer amplification. Assay used: immunoSEQ multiplex PCR; TCRdb lists only in-frame clones, some missing. The D gene and trimming were derived from the DNA, and the V and J assignments and clone size from that table. Of 200,000 or so clones in the sample, 80% to 90% were seen once. The clonotype comes from a human donor in a cohort sampled during active COVID-19. This rearrangement joins TRBV7-9 to TRBJ2-1; TRBD2 agrees at 9 bases. Sequencing used peripheral blood. In nucleotides, the CDR3 is TGTGCCAGCACAAGGACTAGCGATTACAATGAGCAGTTCTTC. This sequence encodes CASTRTSDYNEQFF.